This T cell receptor beta chain was documented in a study of shared clonotypes between healthy human individuals. Study outcomes and limitations: When naive CD4 clonotypes were compared across a handful of donors, around 5% were shared.

CD45RO-negative, CCR7-positively selected cells formed the naive CD8 fraction, excluding terminally differentiated effector memory CD45RA+ cells. Comment on this clone: Its specificity is not known. The sample contains more than one DNA sequence encoding this CDR3.

TCRdb's table, derived via immunoSEQ multiplex PCR, lists solely in-frame clones and lacks some. The data show millions of clones, approximately 95% seen once. Sequencing input: naive CD8+ T cells sorted from blood. The receptor was derived from a man younger than 35 in good health.

The CDR3 spells CASSPGTYGYTF. The CDR3 bases are TGTGCCAGCAGTCCAGGAACCTATGGCTACACCTTC. The V gene is TRBV28, the J gene TRBJ1-2; D remains ambiguous. In germline, CDR1 is MDHEN, CDR2 SYDVKM. Trimming removed 5 bases from V and 4 bases from J, with 8 bases in between. CDR3 length equals 12 residues.